This T cell receptor beta chain appears in the sequencing data of a study of T cells in Graves' hyperthyroidism and ophthalmopathy. The source material, RNA transcripts, was used to amplify TCR beta CDR3 regions. An initial round of RT-PCR targeting the TCR CDR3 relied on the HTBI primer set. Each CDR3 protein gets one entry after TCRdb re-called the multiplex PCR reads with MiXCR. The sample holds about 610,000 distinct CDR3 sequences; about 14% are singletons and the top ten take around 4%. Per the germline V gene, CDR1 is MDHEN and CDR2 is SYDVKM. The CDR3 loop spans 15 amino acids. V shed 7 bases, J shed 3 bases, and the junction held 8 bases outside the gene matches. This clonotype was detected ten times or more.

Sequencing input: blood. V gene TRBV28 combines with J gene TRBJ1-1; 10 bases align to TRBD1. The sequence was collected from a woman between 35 and 50 years old with Graves' ophthalmopathy. The CDR3 spells CASITNGQGDTEAFF. CDR3 DNA: TGTGCCAGCATTACTAACGGACAGGGGGACACTGAAGCTTTCTTT.